The source of this TCR beta chain is a study of T cells after yellow fever vaccination. Overall study results and limits: Just a small share of clonotypes turned up in the CD4 compartment as well as the CD8 compartment. Abundant clonotypes from the bulk population could contaminate FACS-sorted repertoires. A faster peak, day 5 versus 15, was reached by the weaker secondary response.

As for this clonotype: Its antigen is not known.

MiXCR, run by TCRdb on the 5' RACE reads, gives a single entry per CDR3 protein. Of about 68,000 distinct CDR3 sequences in the sample, 6.5% are singletons; the top ten hold about 40%. The CDR3 has 17 residues. V lost 7 bases and J lost 7; bases outside the gene matches: 11. The receptor was isolated from a man aged 18 to 29 who received the YFV17D yellow fever vaccine. The chain links TRBV12-3 or TRBV12-4 to TRBJ2-1; TRBD2 matches at 15 bases. Sequences were derived from CD8+ T cells sorted from PBMCs, sampled approximately 47 days after the first yellow fever vaccination. CDR3 protein: CASTGTSGGNGLNEQFF. The CDR3 bases are TGTGCCAGCACCGGGACTAGCGGGGGGAATGGCCTTAATGAGCAGTTCTTC.